The clone carrying this TCR beta chain was seen a few times. The source of the sample is a study of T cells after yellow fever vaccination. TCRdb redid the calling of the 5' RACE reads with MiXCR, one entry per CDR3 protein. Among 500,000 to 650,000 distinct CDR3 sequences listed, around an eighth were seen once. This specimen consisted of PBMCs, obtained on the day of the yellow fever booster vaccination. The sequence derives from a man aged 30 to 39 who received the YFV17D yellow fever vaccine.

This CDR3 is CASSINGPSAVGELFF. The CDR3 bases are TGTGCCAGTAGTATAAATGGCCCGTCTGCCGTGGGGGAGCTGTTTTTT. The chain employs TRBV19 and TRBJ2-2; D is unresolved. Trimming shortened V by 2 bases and J by 8 bases, and 18 bases separated the two germline ends. This CDR3 spans 16 amino acids. Looked up from germline, CDR1 is LNHDA and CDR2 is SQIVND (reference sequence).